The 2 T cell receptor beta chains below come from one sample, sequenced in a study of T cell clones after liver transplantation. Here immunoSEQ multiplex PCR was the method, and the copy in TCRdb shows in-frame clones only, minus some. The table has around 100,000 clones, around four fifths seen once. This sample comprised CD4+ T cells from blood, obtained about 50 months after liver transplant. These receptors all stem from a human patient who received a liver transplant. The T cells may come from the graft donor.

This chain uses TRBV7-9 with TRBJ1-2; D is ambiguous. This CDR3 has 14 amino acids. The germline CDR1 and CDR2 sequences are SEHNR and FQNEAQ (reference sequence). V was trimmed by 1 base and J by 7 bases, leaving 13 bases between them. The CDR3 DNA follows: TGTGCCAGCAGCTTAGGCGATAGAAGTCGTGGCTACACCTTC. It yields the protein CASSLGDRSRGYTF.

V and J are TRBV18 and TRBJ2-7; possibly TRBD1 for D (5 bases). V was clipped by 4 bases and J by 3 bases, with 19 bases between them. The CDR3 contains 16 residues. CDR1 and CDR2 from the germline V gene are KGHSH and LQKENI. CDR3 protein: CASSQGETGTSYEQYF. For the CDR3, the DNA is TGTGCCAGCTCACAAGGGGAAACAGGAACGAGCTACGAGCAGTACTTC. Looking up the rest from reference TRBV18 and TRBJ2-7 gives the full variable domain: NAGVMQNPRHLVRRRGQEARLRCSPMKGHSHVYWYRQLPEEGLKFMVYLQKENIIDESGMPKERFSAEFPKEGPSILRIQQVVRGDSAAYFCASSQGETGTSYEQYFGPGTRLTVT.